This T cell receptor beta chain was sequenced during a study of blood T cell repertoires in COVID-19. Study-wide background: T cells, B-cell-depleted T cells, or PBMCs supplied cDNA or gDNA.

Losses at the gene ends were 6 bases for V and 7 bases for J; bases not matched to a gene: 15. CDR1 and CDR2 (germline): KGHSH, LQKENI. The length of the CDR3 is 16 residues. Sequencing was performed with immunoSEQ multiplex PCR; in TCRdb, only in-frame clones are kept and a portion is missing. The sample consists of more than 85,000 clones, around 74% of them appearing once. The chain joins TRBV18 to TRBJ1-5; TRBD1 agrees at 7 bases. Sequencing was carried out using peripheral blood. This TCR was sampled from a woman aged 70-85 years with acute or convalescent COVID-19. The CDR3 region has the DNA TGTGCCAGCTCTCCGGAGGGCAGGGGGTTGGGGCAGCCCCAGCATTTT. This gives the protein CASSPEGRGLGQPQHF.